This T cell receptor beta chain comes out of a study of Tregs in tolerant kidney transplant recipients. Sequencing was performed with immunoSEQ multiplex PCR; in TCRdb, only in-frame clones are kept and a portion is missing. In the table there are 60,000 or so clones, about 86% of which are singletons. Trimming pared 5 bases from V and 5 bases from J, leaving 9 bases between. CDR1 MNHNS and CDR2 SASEGT come from the germline V gene. There are 13 residues in the CDR3. J is TRBJ2-2 and V is TRBV6-1, with unresolved D. This clonotype was sampled from a human donor in good health. The sequenced material came from CD4+ T cells from blood. This chain's CDR3 is CASSYKRTGELFF. The CDR3 coding sequence is TGTGCCAGCAGTTATAAGAGGACCGGGGAGCTGTTTTTT.